This paragraph reports one T cell receptor beta chain. Antigen: not known. The data were taken from a study of OX40 agonist ivuxolimab in advanced cancers. About the research overall: Among those enrolled, mean age was about 63 years (range about 23 to 79) and 75% to 90% were male.

Germline assignment: CDR1 MNHEY and CDR2 SVGAGI. V was trimmed by 5 bases and J by 9 bases, leaving 14 bases between them. This CDR3 region has 13 residues. General study points: Relative to CD4+, CD8+ T cells held more expanded clones on average. Several nonresponders also turned out to have low normalized T-cell clonal expansion.

Some clones are missing from TCRdb's copy, which holds only in-frame ones; the method was immunoSEQ multiplex PCR. Here the sample spans 20,000 to 25,000 clones, 65% to 85% being singletons. Sequenced material: CD4+ or CD8+ T cells sorted from blood, taken in a trial of the OX40 agonist ivuxolimab. The rearrangement joins TRBV6-5 to TRBJ2-1; D might be TRBD1 or TRBD2, each matching 5 bases. The sequence derives from an adult with an advanced solid tumor such as melanoma, head and neck, liver or kidney cancer. The CDR3 sequence: CASSAYGAGEQFF. DNA for the CDR3: TGTGCCAGCAGTGCCTACGGGGCCGGTGAGCAGTTCTTC.